The clone carrying this TCR beta chain came up a few times. Its target is unknown. The data stem from a study of T-cell memory formation after mild COVID-19. Germline V gene data show CDR1 as MNHEY and CDR2 as SMNVEV (reference sequence). Trimming stripped 5 bases from V and 3 bases from J, with 19 bases between. This CDR3 spans 16 amino acids. Regarding the study as a whole: Memory cells collected pre-infection included some clones that later responded, suggesting cross-reactive memory joined. Contracting clones from day 15 to 85 showed balanced CD4/CD8; later expanders favored CD4+. Clones from the second wave (peaking day 37) had unconfirmed SARS-CoV-2 specificity.

cDNA libraries for TCR alpha and TCR beta, carrying sample barcodes and UMIs, came from 5'RACE with constant-segment primers. TCRdb redid the calling of the 5' RACE reads with MiXCR, one entry per CDR3 protein. The sample consists of 560,000 or so distinct CDR3 sequences, roughly 17% of them appearing once. The chain is built from TRBV27 and TRBJ1-2; the D gene is possibly TRBD1 (6 bases). This clonotype was sampled from an adult woman who had mild COVID-19 (a few samples of this study predate the infection). Cell type and time point are not known. The sequencing input was PBMCs or a T cell subset sorted from them (not recorded which). This chain's CDR3 is CASSRGTGATYYGYTF. CDR3 in DNA: TGTGCCAGCAGTAGGGGTACGGGGGCCACATACTATGGCTACACCTTC.